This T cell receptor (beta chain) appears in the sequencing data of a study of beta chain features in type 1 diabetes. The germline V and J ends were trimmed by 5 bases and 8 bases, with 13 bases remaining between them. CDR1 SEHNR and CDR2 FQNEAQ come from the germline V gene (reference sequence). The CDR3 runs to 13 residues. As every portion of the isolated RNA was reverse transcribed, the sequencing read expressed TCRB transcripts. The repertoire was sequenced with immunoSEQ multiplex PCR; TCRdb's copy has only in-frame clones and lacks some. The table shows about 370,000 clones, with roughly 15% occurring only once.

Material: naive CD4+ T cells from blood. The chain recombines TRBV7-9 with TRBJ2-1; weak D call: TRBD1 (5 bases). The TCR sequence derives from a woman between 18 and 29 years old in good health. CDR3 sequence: CASSLTAPHEQFF. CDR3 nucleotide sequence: TGTGCCAGCAGCCTGACAGCGCCCCATGAGCAGTTCTTC.